The 8 T cell receptor beta chains below all came from one sample that was sequenced in a study of T cells in Graves' hyperthyroidism and ophthalmopathy. RNA transcripts yielded amplified TCR beta CDR3 regions. The HTBI primer set drove a first-round RT-PCR of the TCR CDR3. Each CDR3 protein gets one entry after TCRdb re-called the multiplex PCR reads with MiXCR. The table shows about 480,000 distinct CDR3 sequences, with about an eighth occurring only once. The sequenced sample was blood. The source is a woman under 30 with Graves' hyperthyroidism.

This clonotype was detected many times. The rearrangement links TRBV25-1 to TRBJ2-7; no firm D call. V was cut by 8 bases and J by 0 bases, with 8 bases left in between. The CDR3 contains 12 residues. The germline V gene encodes CDR1 MGHDK and CDR2 SYGVNS. The CDR3 region is CASATVSYEQYF. The CDR3 bases are TGTGCCAGCGCTACCGTCTCCTACGAGCAGTACTTC.

V is TRBV12-3 or TRBV12-4 and J is TRBJ2-7; a possible D gene is TRBD1 (5 bases). The CDR3 consists of 12 residues. The germline V and J ends were trimmed by 5 bases and 6 bases, with 11 bases remaining between them. The DNA of the CDR3 is TGTGCCAGCAGTCGACCCAGGGCCGAGCAGTACTTC. Translating it yields CASSRPRAEQYF.

This clonotype occurred a few times. The V gene is TRBV16, the J gene TRBJ2-2; D unclear. There are 15 residues in the CDR3. The V end was cut by 0 bases, the J end by 2 bases, with 7 bases between. Germline-derived CDR1 and CDR2 are KGHSY and FQNENV. The CDR3 sequence is CASSQSEPNTGELFF. The CDR3 DNA is TGTGCCAGCAGCCAATCGGAGCCAAACACCGGGGAGCTGTTTTTT.

There are a few counts of this clonotype. This rearrangement joins TRBV27 to TRBJ2-7, with 9 bases lining up with TRBD2. This CDR3 spans 16 amino acids. Germline V gene lookup returns CDR1 MNHEY and CDR2 SMNVEV (reference sequence). Germline trimming cut 6 bases from V and 3 bases from J; bases unmatched to any gene: 12. This chain's CDR3 is CASRTGGLAKLYEQYF. DNA of the CDR3: TGTGCCAGCAGAACCGGGGGACTAGCCAAACTCTACGAGCAGTACTTC.

This clonotype was found many times. The chain couples TRBV12-3 or TRBV12-4 to TRBJ2-7; 8 nucleotides align to TRBD1. V lost 6 bases and J lost 4; bases outside the gene matches: 11. This CDR3 is built from 15 residues. CDR3 amino acids: CASSRETGEAYEQYF. For the CDR3, the DNA is TGTGCCAGCAGCCGAGAGACAGGGGAAGCTTACGAGCAGTACTTC.

This clonotype was counted many times. This rearrangement joins TRBV12-3 or TRBV12-4 to TRBJ1-6; possible D gene TRBD1, 5 bases. The CDR3 length is 14 residues. Trimming shortened V by 6 bases and J by 7 bases, and 13 bases separated the two germline ends. The CDR3 is CASRPGPLNSPLHF. CDR3 in DNA: TGTGCCAGCAGACCGGGACCGTTGAATTCACCCCTCCACTTT.

This clonotype has a count of ten or more. The gene calls are TRBV12-3 or TRBV12-4 and TRBJ2-1, with TRBD2 matching 7 bases. Trimming removed 2 bases from V and 7 bases from J; junction bases left unmatched: 2. CDR3 size: 13 residues. The CDR3 DNA follows: TGTGCCAGCAGTTTAAGTAGCGGGAATGAGCAGTTCTTC. Protein sequence: CASSLSSGNEQFF.

A word on this clonotype: Since a much larger clone is just one base distant, this may be a read error. The chain employs TRBV11-2 and TRBJ2-7, with D perhaps being TRBD1 or TRBD2 (5 bases each). The CDR3 is made up of 13 amino acids. CDR1 SGHAT and CDR2 FQNNGV come from the germline V gene. V lost 1 base to trimming and J lost 6 bases, with 10 bases between them. CDR3: CASSLVAGGEQYF. Written as DNA, the CDR3 is TGTGCCAGCAGCTTAGTGGCTGGGGGCGAGCAGTACTTC.